This entry features one T cell receptor beta chain sequence. It has no known antigen specificity. Base quality data are lacking; no much larger clone is found one base away. TCRbeta CDR3 regions were amplified from genomic DNA using the immunoSEQ Assay, a bias-controlled multiplex PCR. Turning to the authors' computational methods: Within the assay, amplification of reference gene primers was used to estimate how many nucleated cells each sample contained. To quantify the absolute abundance of each unique TCRbeta CDR3 rearrangement, sequence reads were collapsed and filtered. For each sample, productive Simpson clonality was calculated as the square root of Simpson's diversity index over productive rearrangements. In its TCRdb copy, this immuneACCESS table keeps in-frame sequences only and misses some clones. Where compared with another copy, unresolved V genes explain less than half of these, and the others have no known cause. The DNA gave D and trimming, while V, J and clone size come from that table. This sample lists under 140,000 clones; around 90% were detected once. The leading ten clones occupy more than 4.5% of the sample.

Whole blood was collected in K2EDTA tubes by collaborating institutions according to the institutions' own protocols. For TCRbeta analysis, collaborators shipped samples in one of three forms: frozen whole blood, isolated PBMCs, or DNA extracted from either of those sample types. This sample is drawn from a study of blood T cell repertoires in COVID-19 (TCRdb year 2020). Some background on the complete study: Collaborator samples came from the United States, Italy and Spain and covered acute and convalescent phases of COVID-19. The prospective study material was composed of cDNA or gDNA derived from T cells, B-cell-depleted T cells, or PBMCs. Subjects who had been exposed to COVID-19, were actively infected with it, or had recovered from it provided the deeply sampled blood TCRbeta repertoires that made up the dataset. A freely available public database, intended as a resource for researchers studying the immune response to SARS-CoV-2, is where the repertoires were released. Samples came from the ongoing ImmuneRACE study (first 160 participants) plus 1,254 subjects from 6 global collaborators. A de-identified subject ID, COVID-19 status, age in years and sex were almost always included in the sample metadata. Where HLA class I and class II types were available, the types were taken from metadata supplied by the sample provider, not from assay-based typing. Points the paper makes about the study in general: The quantity of clinical and demographic metadata differed by source and by participant and was supplied without curation.

The V and J ends are trimmed by 5 bases and 5 bases, leaving 13 bases between them. The CDR3, from cysteine to phenylalanine, totals 14 residues. CDR3 DNA is the only sequence kept; it has 42 bases, read in frame from the first base. CDR1 SGHKS and CDR2 YYEKEE were looked up in the germline V gene (reference sequence). The material sequenced was peripheral blood. This TCR was recovered from a human donor in a cohort sampled during active COVID-19. This sequence uses TRBV5-5 and TRBJ1-4; TRBD1 is perhaps the D gene, given 6 matching bases. The CDR3 region: CASRFRDTNEKLFF. The DNA reads TGTGCCAGCAGATTTCGGGACACCAATGAAAAACTGTTTTTT.